These 7 T cell receptor beta chains were all obtained from the same sample, sequenced in a study of shared clonotypes between healthy human individuals. Produced via immunoSEQ multiplex PCR; TCRdb's table is partial and in-frame only. Of hundreds of thousands of clones listed, about 98% were seen once; the top ten hold less than 0.35%. Only CD45RO-negative cells positively selected for CCR7 counted as naive CD8 cells, so terminally differentiated effector memory CD45RA+ cells were excluded. The material sequenced was naive CD8+ T cells sorted from blood. All receptors come from a young man in good health.

This chain uses TRBV10-3 with TRBJ1-2; D remains ambiguous. V lost 0 bases and J lost 5, with 7 bases in between. Germline assignment: CDR1 ENHRY and CDR2 SYGVKD. The CDR3 runs to 13 residues. In nucleotides, the CDR3 is TGTGCCATCAGTGAGTCGGCACCTTATGGCTACACCTTC. This sequence encodes CAISESAPYGYTF.

V and J are TRBV5-4 and TRBJ2-5, with 7 bases identical to TRBD1. V was pared by 4 bases and J by 5 bases, with 11 bases of the junction left unmatched. This CDR3 spans 15 amino acids. Per germline, CDR1 SGHNT and CDR2 YYREEE (reference sequence). CDR3 residues: CASSIRDSLGETQYF. The CDR3 DNA sequence: TGTGCCAGCAGCATACGGGACAGTCTGGGGGAGACCCAGTACTTC.

The genes are TRBV2 and TRBJ2-2; D is perhaps TRBD1 or TRBD2 (6 bases each). V lost 2 bases and J lost 5, with 12 bases in between. The CDR3 is 15 residues long. Per germline, CDR1 SNHLY and CDR2 FYNNEI. The CDR3 sequence is CASSEPRGGTGELFF. The CDR3 bases are TGTGCCAGCAGTGAACCCAGGGGAGGAACCGGGGAGCTGTTTTTT. The entire variable domain, with the rest obtained from reference TRBV2 and TRBJ2-2, is as follows: EPEVTQTPSHQVTQMGQEVILRCVPISNHLYFYWYRQILGQKVEFLVSFYNNEISEKSEIFDDQFSVERPDGSNFTLKIRSTKLEDSAMYFCASSEPRGGTGELFFGEGSRLTVL.

The rearrangement joins TRBV10-2 to TRBJ2-2; D assignment may be TRBD1 or TRBD2 (5 bases each). V was pared by 0 bases and J by 7 bases, with 12 bases between. The germline CDR1 and CDR2 sequences are WSHSY and SAAADI. CDR3 length equals 15 residues. As DNA, the CDR3 is TGCGCCAGCAGTGAGTCGGGGATGAGGGGCGGGGAGCTGTTTTTT. Protein sequence: CASSESGMRGGELFF.

The chain combines TRBV13 with TRBJ2-1; 10 bases fit TRBD2. The CDR3 is made up of 15 amino acids. In germline, CDR1 is PRHDT, CDR2 FYEKMQ (reference sequence). V lost 3 bases and J lost 4; bases outside the gene matches: 3. CDR3 DNA sequence: TGTGCCAGCAGCTTGGTGACTAGCGGGTACAATGAGCAGTTCTTC. Amino acids: CASSLVTSGYNEQFF.

The gene calls are TRBV27 and TRBJ2-1, with D possibly matching TRBD1 (6 bases). This CDR3 is 13 amino acids long. Germline V gene lookup returns CDR1 MNHEY and CDR2 SMNVEV (reference sequence). V gave up 4 bases and J gave up 8 bases, with 12 bases separating them. CDR3 sequence (DNA): TGTGCCAGCAGTTGGAGCAGGGGTGATGAGCAGTTCTTC. Translation gives CASSWSRGDEQFF.

This clone was found once. This chain connects TRBV6-5 to TRBJ2-1; weak D call: TRBD2 (5 bases). Germline V lookup: CDR1 MNHEY, CDR2 SVGAGI. The CDR3 runs 13 residues. The V end lost 5 bases, the J end lost 4 bases, and 9 bases lay between the germline ends. The CDR3 DNA sequence: TGTGCCAGCAGTAGAGGACTTTACAATGAGCAGTTCTTC. Translated, it gives CASSRGLYNEQFF.